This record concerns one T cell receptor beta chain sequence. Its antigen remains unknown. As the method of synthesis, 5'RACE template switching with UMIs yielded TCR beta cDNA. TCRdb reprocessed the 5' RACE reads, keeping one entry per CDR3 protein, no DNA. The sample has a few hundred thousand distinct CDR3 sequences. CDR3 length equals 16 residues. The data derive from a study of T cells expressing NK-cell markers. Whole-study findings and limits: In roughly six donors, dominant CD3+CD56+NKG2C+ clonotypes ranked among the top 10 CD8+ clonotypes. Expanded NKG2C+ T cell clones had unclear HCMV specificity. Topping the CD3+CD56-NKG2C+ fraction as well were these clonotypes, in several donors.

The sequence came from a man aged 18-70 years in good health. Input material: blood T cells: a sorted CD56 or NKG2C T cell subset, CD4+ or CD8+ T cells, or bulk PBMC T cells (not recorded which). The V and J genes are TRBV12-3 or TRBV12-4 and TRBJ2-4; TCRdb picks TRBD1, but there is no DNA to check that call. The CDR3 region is CASSFVKGQVKNIQYF.